This TCR beta chain was sequenced for a study of T cell responses to AZD1222 COVID-19 vaccine. Sequencing used immunoSEQ multiplex PCR; TCRdb keeps in-frame clones, though not all of them. There are some 110,000 clones in the sample; approximately 93% occur only once, and about 2.7% lies in the top ten. This sequence was found in an adult in good health. Material: peripheral blood, obtained on day 0 of AZD1222 vaccination.

The CDR3, as DNA: TGTGCCAGCAGTTTATTTATACATCAGACTAGCGGGAGGAATGAGCAGTTCTTC. Protein sequence: CASSLFIHQTSGRNEQFF. This sequence joins TRBV27 and TRBJ2-1, with 13 nucleotides matching TRBD2. The V gene's germline CDR1 is MNHEY and CDR2 SMNVEV (reference sequence). V gave up 1 base and J gave up 7 bases; unmatched junction bases: 10. The CDR3 has 18 amino acids.